These 5 T cell receptor beta chains share one sample of origin, sequenced in a study of T cells in Graves' hyperthyroidism and ophthalmopathy (dated by TCRdb to 2018 to 2020). Libraries were made using multiplex PCR. The instrument given in TCRdb is Illumina HiSeq 2000. TCR beta CDR3 regions were amplified from RNA transcripts. For the first round of RT-PCR on the TCR CDR3, the HTBI primer set was used together with the Qiagen OneStep RT-PCR kit. Through fastp at Q25 and MiXCR, TCRdb rebuilt clones from the public reads, retaining in-frame beta chains. All rows with the same CDR3 protein become a single entry with the most common DNA and genes. The sample yields hundreds of thousands of distinct CDR3 sequences; approximately 14% were counted once. The ten largest clones add up to around 9.6% of the sample. The sequenced sample was blood. These receptors came from a woman younger than 35 with Graves' hyperthyroidism.

This clonotype came up many times. The chain combines TRBV6-2 or TRBV6-3 with TRBJ2-1, with D hard to call. CDR1 is MNHEY and CDR2 is SVGEGT in the germline V gene. This CDR3 is built from 12 residues. V was shortened by 6 bases and J by 4 bases, with 7 bases between the two germline ends. The CDR3 reads CASSYTYNEQFF. CDR3 nucleotides: TGTGCCAGCAGCTACACTTACAATGAGCAGTTCTTC.

There are many counts of this clonotype. This chain uses TRBV6-2 or TRBV6-3 with TRBJ1-1; no clear D gene. V was clipped by 5 bases and J by 0 bases, with 16 bases between them. This CDR3 has 16 amino acids. Germline CDR1 MNHEY, CDR2 SVGEGT. CDR3 bases: TGTGCCAGCAGTACCCTTGGGATCACGGTGAACACTGAAGCTTTCTTT. The encoded protein is CASSTLGITVNTEAFF.

This clonotype came up many times. The rearrangement links TRBV29-1 to TRBJ2-1; TRBD1 matches at 9 bases. J gave up 13 bases and V 4 bases, and 11 bases lay outside the gene matches. The CDR3 consists of 13 residues. The germline CDR1 and CDR2 sequences are SQVTM and ANQGSEA. CDR3 sequence reads: CSVVGQGNVDQFF. CDR3 DNA sequence: TGCAGCGTTGTTGGACAGGGGAACGTAGATCAGTTCTTC.

This clonotype occurred many times. This chain uses TRBV29-1 with TRBJ2-7, with D perhaps matching TRBD1 or TRBD2 (5 bases each). Germline V gene lookup returns CDR1 SQVTM and CDR2 ANQGSEA. CDR3 length: 12 residues. Trimming took off 4 bases at V and 4 bases at J, with 11 bases between the two ends. The CDR3 loop reads CSVVGERYEQYF. CDR3 DNA sequence: TGCAGCGTTGTGGGGGAACGATACGAGCAGTACTTC.

In this sample, this clonotype turned up a few times. The chain recombines TRBV20-1 with TRBJ2-7; 8 nucleotides match TRBD1. Germline trimming cut 3 bases from V and 3 bases from J; bases unmatched to any gene: 7. The germline CDR1 and CDR2 sequences are DFQATT and SNEGSKA (reference sequence). The CDR3 is made up of 14 amino acids. CDR3 nucleotides: TGCAGTGCTAGTTCGGCAGGGGGCAACTACGAGCAGTACTTC. Translated: CSASSAGGNYEQYF.